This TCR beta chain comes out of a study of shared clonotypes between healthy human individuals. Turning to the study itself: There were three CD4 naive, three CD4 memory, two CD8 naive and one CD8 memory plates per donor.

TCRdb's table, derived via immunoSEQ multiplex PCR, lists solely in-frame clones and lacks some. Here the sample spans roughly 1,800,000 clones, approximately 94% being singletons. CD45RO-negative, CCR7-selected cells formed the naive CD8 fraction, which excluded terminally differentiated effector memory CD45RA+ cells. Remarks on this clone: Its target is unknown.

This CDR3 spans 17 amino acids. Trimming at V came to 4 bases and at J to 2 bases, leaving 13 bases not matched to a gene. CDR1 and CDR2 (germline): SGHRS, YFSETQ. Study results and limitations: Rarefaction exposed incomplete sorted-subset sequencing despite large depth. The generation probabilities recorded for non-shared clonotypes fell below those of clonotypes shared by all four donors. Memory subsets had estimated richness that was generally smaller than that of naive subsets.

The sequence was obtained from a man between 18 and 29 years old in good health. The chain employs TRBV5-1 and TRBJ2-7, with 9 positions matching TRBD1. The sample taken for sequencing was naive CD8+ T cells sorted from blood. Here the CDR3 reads CASSPKPTGQGAYEQYF. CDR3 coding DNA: TGCGCCAGCAGCCCTAAGCCCACGGGACAGGGAGCCTACGAGCAGTACTTC.